Within the sample, the clone carrying this TCR beta chain is medium-sized. Its antigen is undetermined. Points from the study as a whole: Tumor Treg TCRs overlapped most with tumor naive CD4+ cells. The TCR gene usage of tumor memory CD4+ T cells clustered together with blood and lymph node memory CD4+ cells and with lymph node naive CD4+ cells. About 13% of tumor Treg sequences matched naive CD4+ cells.

The TRBV12-4/TRBJ1-2 clonotypes were amplified using barcode primers with ligated adaptors. TCRdb re-derived calls from the multiplex PCR reads in MiXCR, one entry per CDR3 protein. This sample yields 800 to 1,000 distinct CDR3 sequences, of which roughly 3% are seen a single time; less than 35% belongs to the top ten. V lost 4 bases and J 8 bases, leaving 29 bases between the germline ends. The CDR3 is 18 amino acids. Naive CD4+ T cells were purified with Tregs depleted by CD25. The chain recombines TRBV12-3 or TRBV12-4 with TRBJ1-2; no clear D. The receptor comes from a female donor with breast cancer. The sequenced sample consisted of naive CD4+ T cells sorted from blood. Noted subset: naive CD4+ T cells, CD4+CD45RA+CD25-. The CDR3 DNA reads as TGTGCCAGCAGTTCCCCAACTGGCCGGGATAAACGCAGCTCGGGCTACACCTTC. Translated, it gives CASSSPTGRDKRSSGYTF.